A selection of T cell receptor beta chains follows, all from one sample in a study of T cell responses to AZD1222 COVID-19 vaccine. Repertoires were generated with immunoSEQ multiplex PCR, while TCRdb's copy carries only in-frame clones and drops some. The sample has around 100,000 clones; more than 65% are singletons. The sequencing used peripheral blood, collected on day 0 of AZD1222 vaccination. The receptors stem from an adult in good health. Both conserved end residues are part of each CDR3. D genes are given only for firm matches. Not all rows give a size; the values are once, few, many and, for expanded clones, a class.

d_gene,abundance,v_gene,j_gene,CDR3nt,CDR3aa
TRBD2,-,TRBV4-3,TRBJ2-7,TGCGCCAGCAGCCAAGAGCCCACTAGCGGGAGTATTTCCTACGAGCAGTACTTC,CASSQEPTSGSISYEQYF
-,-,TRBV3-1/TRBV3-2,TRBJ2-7,TGTGCCAGCAGCCAAGGCACGGGTGGAGGGGAGCAGTACTTC,CASSQGTGGGEQYF
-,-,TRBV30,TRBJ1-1,TGTGCCTGGAGTGTGGCAGTGAACACTGAAGCTTTCTTT,CAWSVAVNTEAFF
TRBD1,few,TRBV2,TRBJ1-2,TGTGCCAGCAGTACCCCCGGACAGGGGACGGACTATGGCTACACCTTC,CASSTPGQGTDYGYTF
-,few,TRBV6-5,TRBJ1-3,TGTGCCAGCAGTTACGGAGGTGGAAACACCATATATTTT,CASSYGGGNTIYF
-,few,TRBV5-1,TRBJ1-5,TGCGCCAGCAGCTTGGATGGGAGCAATCAGCCCCAGCATTTT,CASSLDGSNQPQHF
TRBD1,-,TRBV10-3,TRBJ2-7,TGTGCCATCAGGGAAGGGACAGGGAGCTACGAGCAGTACTTC,CAIREGTGSYEQYF
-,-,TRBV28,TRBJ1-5,TGTGCCAGCAGTTGGTCGACAGTCCGCAATCAGCCCCAGCATTTT,CASSWSTVRNQPQHF
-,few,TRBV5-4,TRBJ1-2,TGTGCCAGCAGCTTGGCTTCAACCTATGGCTACACCTTC,CASSLASTYGYTF
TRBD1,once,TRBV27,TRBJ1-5,TGTGCCAGCAGCCGCTACGGGACAGGGAATCAGCCCCAGCATTTT,CASSRYGTGNQPQHF
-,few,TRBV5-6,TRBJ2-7,TGTGCCAGCAGCTTGAAAAGGTCCGAGCAGTACTTC,CASSLKRSEQYF
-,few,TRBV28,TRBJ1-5,TGTGCCAGCAGATCCGCGGGTAGGCACGCTTATAGCAATCAGCCCCAGCATTTT,CASRSAGRHAYSNQPQHF
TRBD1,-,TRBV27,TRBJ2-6,TGTGCCAGCAGTCCAGGACAGGGGGTGTGGGGGGCCAACGTCCTGACTTTC,CASSPGQGVWGANVLTF
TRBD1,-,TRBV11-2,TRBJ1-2,TGTGCCAGCAGCCTTGACAGGGCGGCTGGCTACACCTTC,CASSLDRAAGYTF
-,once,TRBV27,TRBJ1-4,TGTGCCAGCGCGTGGGGGGATGCAACTAATGAAAAACTGTTTTTT,CASAWGDATNEKLFF
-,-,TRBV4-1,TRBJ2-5,TGCGCCAGCAGCCCCCTGGAGTTAGGGGCGGGGACCCAGTACTTC,CASSPLELGAGTQYF
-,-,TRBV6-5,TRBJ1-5,TGTGCCAGCAGTACCCAAAGCAATCAGCCCCAGCATTTT,CASSTQSNQPQHF
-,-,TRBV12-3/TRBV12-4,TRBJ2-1,TGTGCCAGCAGTTCACAGGGCAATGAGCAGTTCTTC,CASSSQGNEQFF
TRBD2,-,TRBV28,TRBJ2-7,TGTGCCAGCAGGCCAGGGACTATACCCTACGAGCAGTACTTC,CASRPGTIPYEQYF
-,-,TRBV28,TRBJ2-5,TGTGCCAGCAGTTTAGCAGGGGCGAACCCCGGAGAGACCCAGTACTTC,CASSLAGANPGETQYF
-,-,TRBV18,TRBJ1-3,TGTGCCAGCTCACCCCGTGATGGTTGGGCGTCTGGAAACACCATATATTTT,CASSPRDGWASGNTIYF
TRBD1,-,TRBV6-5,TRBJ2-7,TGTGCCAGCAACGGGGGGACAGGGGAGCGGGAGCAGTACTTC,CASNGGTGEREQYF
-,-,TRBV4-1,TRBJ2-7,TGCGCCAGCAGCCAGTTCGGGGCCCCGGAGAACGAGCAGTACTTC,CASSQFGAPENEQYF
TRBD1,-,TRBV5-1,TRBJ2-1,TGCGCCAGCAGCCGACAGGGGGACGCAATGAATGAGCAGTTCTTC,CASSRQGDAMNEQFF
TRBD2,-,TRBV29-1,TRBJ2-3,TGCAGCGTTGAAAAGATAGCGGGGCGCACAGATACGCAGTATTTT,CSVEKIAGRTDTQYF
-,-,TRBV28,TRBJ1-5,TGTGCCAGCAGTCCACAACCCTCTAGAGTACATAGCAATCAGCCCCAGCATTTT,CASSPQPSRVHSNQPQHF
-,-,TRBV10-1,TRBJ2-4,TGCGCCACCGATCCCCGTTTGGGGCAGGTCCAACTAGCCAAAAACATTCAGTACTTC,CATDPRLGQVQLAKNIQYF
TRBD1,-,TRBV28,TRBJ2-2,TGTGCCAGCAGTCGGACAGGGGCGATTACCGGGGAGCTGTTTTTT,CASSRTGAITGELFF
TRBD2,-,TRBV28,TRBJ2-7,TGTGCCAGCAGTTGGGGGGGTCTGGGCGAGCAGTACTTC,CASSWGGLGEQYF
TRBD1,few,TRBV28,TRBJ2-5,TGTGCCAGCAGTCCCGGGACAGGGGGCAGAGAGACCCAGTACTTC,CASSPGTGGRETQYF
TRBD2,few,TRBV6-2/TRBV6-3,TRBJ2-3,TGTGCCAGCAGTTTTCCCCTCGACAGCGGGAGTGGGAATACGCAGTATTTT,CASSFPLDSGSGNTQYF
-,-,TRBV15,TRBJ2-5,TGTGCCACCAGCAGAGATGCAGGGCGAGAGACCCAGTACTTC,CATSRDAGRETQYF
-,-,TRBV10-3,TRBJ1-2,TGTGCCATCAGTGAGTCAACAGGGAGGTTTGGCTACACCTTC,CAISESTGRFGYTF
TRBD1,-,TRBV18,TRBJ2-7,TGTGCCAGCTCACCAGGGGACAGCTCCTACGAGCAGTACTTC,CASSPGDSSYEQYF
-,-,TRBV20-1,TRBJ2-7,TGCAGTGCTGGGACAACCTACGAGCAGTACTTC,CSAGTTYEQYF
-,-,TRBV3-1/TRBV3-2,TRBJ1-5,TGTGCCAGCAGCCCACCCGACTTGGACGGAATAAATCAGCCCCAGCATTTT,CASSPPDLDGINQPQHF
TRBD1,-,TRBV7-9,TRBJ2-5,TGTGCCAGCATGGACAGGGGATGGGAGACCCAGTACTTC,CASMDRGWETQYF
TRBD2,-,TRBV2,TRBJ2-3,TGTGCCAGCAACCCACGGGGTAGCGGGGGCCGTTTGTCCACAGATACGCAGTATTTT,CASNPRGSGGRLSTDTQYF
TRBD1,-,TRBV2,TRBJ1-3,TGTGCCAGCCAGGACAGGAGCTCTGGAAACACCATATATTTT,CASQDRSSGNTIYF
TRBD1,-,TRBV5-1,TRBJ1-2,TGCGCCAGCAGCTCCTCTCCCCGGGACAGCGTCTATGGCTACACCTTC,CASSSSPRDSVYGYTF
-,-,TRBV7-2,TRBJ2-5,TGTGCCAGCAGCTTATTGGGTGGGCTAACCAAAGAGACCCAGTACTTC,CASSLLGGLTKETQYF
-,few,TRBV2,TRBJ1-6,TGTGCCAGCAGTGAATTCTGGTCTGTGGGTAATTCACCCCTCCACTTT,CASSEFWSVGNSPLHF
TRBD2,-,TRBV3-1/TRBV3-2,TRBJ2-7,TGTGCCAGCAGCCTTACCGTAGCGGGTCTGGGTTACGAGCAGTACTTC,CASSLTVAGLGYEQYF
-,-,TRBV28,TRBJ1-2,TGTGCCAGCAGAAATATTAACTATGGCTACACCTTC,CASRNINYGYTF
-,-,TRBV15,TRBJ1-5,TGTGCCACCAGCAGAGCTCCGGAAGGGCTGCAGCCCCAGCATTTT,CATSRAPEGLQPQHF
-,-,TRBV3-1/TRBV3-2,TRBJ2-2,TGTGCCAGCAGCCAAGATCACAGCTACACCGGGGAGCTGTTTTTT,CASSQDHSYTGELFF
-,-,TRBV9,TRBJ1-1,TGTGCCAGCAGCGTACAGGTGACGAACACTGAAGCTTTCTTT,CASSVQVTNTEAFF
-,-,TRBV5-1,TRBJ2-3,TGCGCCAGCAGCTTACTAGCAGGAACAGATACGCAGTATTTT,CASSLLAGTDTQYF
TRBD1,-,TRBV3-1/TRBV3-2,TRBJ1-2,TGTGCCAGCAGCGTTGGGACAGGCGGCTATGGCTACACCTTC,CASSVGTGGYGYTF
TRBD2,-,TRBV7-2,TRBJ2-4,TGTGCCAGCAGCTTTCGGCGGGAGTACGGCATTCAGTACTTC,CASSFRREYGIQYF